These 8 T cell receptor beta chains came from one sample sequenced in a study of T-cell reconstitution after alpha-beta-depleted transplantation in children. Unique molecular identifiers were used in preparing the TCRbeta library. Via MiXCR, TCRdb re-called the PCR reads, giving one row per CDR3 protein. This sample carries under 300,000 distinct CDR3 sequences, more than 7.5% of them seen once, and the ten largest clones take roughly 5.1%. This material consisted of PBMCs from the stem cell graft donor, taken from the stem cell graft. All receptors come from a human donor who donated a stem cell graft to a child with SCID.

The sample holds many counts of this clonotype. V and J are TRBV10-3 and TRBJ2-6; D is undetermined. The CDR3 totals 14 residues. CDR1 and CDR2 (germline): ENHRY, SYGVKD. Trimming cost V 6 bases and J 0 bases, with 6 bases left between them. This CDR3 is CAIRSDSGANVLTF. The DNA for the CDR3 is TGTGCCATCAGGTCGGACTCTGGGGCCAACGTCCTGACTTTC.

This clonotype was counted at least ten times. The gene calls are TRBV7-2 and TRBJ2-5; no clear D. V was trimmed by 3 bases and J by 4 bases, leaving 9 bases between them. The germline V gene encodes CDR1 SGHTA and CDR2 FQGNSA. CDR3 size: 13 residues. The CDR3 nucleotides are TGTGCCAGCAGCTTGGTAGCTTCAGAGACCCAGTACTTC. Translated: CASSLVASETQYF.

The table lists this clonotype with many counts. The chain carries TRBV9 and TRBJ2-2; TRBD1 is a possible D gene (5 bases). Deletions cut 6 bases from V and 2 bases from J, with 11 bases between. Per germline, CDR1 SGDLS and CDR2 YYNGEE. This CDR3 has 14 amino acids. The CDR3: CASNVQGNTGELFF. DNA for the CDR3: TGTGCCAGCAACGTCCAGGGAAACACCGGGGAGCTGTTTTTT. The variable domain in full, completed from reference TRBV9 and TRBJ2-2, reads DSGVTQTPKHLITATGQRVTLRCSPRSGDLSVYWYQQSLDQGLQFLIQYYNGEERAKGNILERFSAQQFPDLHSELNLSSLELGDSALYFCASNVQGNTGELFFGEGSRLTVL.

This clonotype was counted between two and nine times. The CDR3 sequence is CASSQGRGAGSYGYTF. The CDR3 coding sequence is TGTGCCAGCAGCCAAGGGCGCGGGGCCGGTTCCTATGGCTACACCTTC. The chain couples TRBV3-1 to TRBJ1-2; possibly TRBD1 for D (5 bases). Germline CDR1 is LGHDT and CDR2 is YNNKEL (reference sequence). V lost 1 base and J 4 bases, leaving 16 bases between the germline ends. The CDR3 is 16 residues long.

Many counts were recorded for this clonotype. This rearrangement joins TRBV29-1 to TRBJ1-1, with a tentative D call TRBD1 (5 bases). CDR1 and CDR2 (germline): SQVTM, ANQGSEA. The CDR3 covers 15 residues. The V gene lost 4 bases and the J gene lost 0 bases, with 15 bases spanning the gap. The CDR3 protein is CSVAAGWGMNTEAFF. The CDR3 DNA follows: TGCAGCGTTGCAGCAGGGTGGGGAATGAACACTGAAGCTTTCTTT. Variable domain in full (rest from reference TRBV29-1 and TRBJ1-1): SAVISQKPSRDICQRGTSLTIQCQVDSQVTMMFWYRQQPGQSLTLIATANQGSEATYESGFVIDKFPISRPNLTFSTLTVSNMSPEDSSIYLCSVAAGWGMNTEAFFGQGTRLTVV.

This clonotype has ten or more counts. This rearrangement joins TRBV6-1 to TRBJ1-4, with D possibly being TRBD1 (5 bases). Germline V gene lookup returns CDR1 MNHNS and CDR2 SASEGT. V gave up 6 bases and J gave up 8 bases, with 19 bases separating them. This CDR3 is built from 15 residues. The CDR3 DNA reads as TGTGCCAGCAGCCCGGCGGGGGGTCCCGAAGAAAAACTGTTTTTT. It codes for CASSPAGGPEEKLFF.

The table lists this clonotype with many counts. V and J are TRBV6-1 and TRBJ2-1; perhaps TRBD2 as D (6 bases). The germline gives CDR1 MNHNS, CDR2 SASEGT. This CDR3 comprises 15 residues. V lost 0 bases, J lost 3 bases, and 9 bases lay in between. In DNA, the CDR3 is TGTGCCAGCAGTGAAGCGCGGGGCTACTACAATGAGCAGTTCTTC. Encoded protein: CASSEARGYYNEQFF.

The table lists this clonotype with many counts. The rearrangement joins TRBV6-1 to TRBJ1-1, with unresolved D. The CDR3 has 15 amino acids. The V and J ends lost 3 bases and 3 bases respectively, with 14 bases between them. Germline assignment: CDR1 MNHNS and CDR2 SASEGT. The CDR3 nucleotides read TGTGCCAGCAGTGATTACAGCCTTCCGGACACTGAAGCTTTCTTT. As protein: CASSDYSLPDTEAFF.